This TCR beta chain is drawn from a study of T-cell memory formation after mild COVID-19. Amplification by 5'RACE using constant-segment primers produced TCR alpha and TCR beta cDNA libraries that carried sample barcodes and UMIs. TCRdb called the 5' RACE reads again in MiXCR, with one record for every CDR3 protein. This table holds about 110,000 distinct CDR3 sequences, roughly 12% found once. Turning to this clonotype: Its antigen is not identified.

Germline assignment: CDR1 GTSNPN and CDR2 SVGIG (reference sequence). There are 14 residues in the CDR3. V was cut by 0 bases and J by 0 bases, with 7 bases left in between. Study findings and constraints: Clones that contracted from day 15 to 85 had balanced CD4/CD8; later expanders were CD4+ biased. Cross-reactive memory apparently joined, as some responding clones appeared in pre-infection memory. Shrinking CD4+ clones were chiefly CM and EM; CD8+ ones were chiefly EMRA.

The chain recombines TRBV30 with TRBJ2-3; D gene uncertain. This clonotype was sampled from an adult woman who had mild COVID-19 (a few samples of this study predate the infection). Cell type and time point are not known. The sequencing sample was made of PBMCs or a T cell subset sorted from them (not recorded which). Written as DNA, the CDR3 is TGTGCCTGGAGTGTTTTTGCTAGCACAGATACGCAGTATTTT. It encodes CAWSVFASTDTQYF.